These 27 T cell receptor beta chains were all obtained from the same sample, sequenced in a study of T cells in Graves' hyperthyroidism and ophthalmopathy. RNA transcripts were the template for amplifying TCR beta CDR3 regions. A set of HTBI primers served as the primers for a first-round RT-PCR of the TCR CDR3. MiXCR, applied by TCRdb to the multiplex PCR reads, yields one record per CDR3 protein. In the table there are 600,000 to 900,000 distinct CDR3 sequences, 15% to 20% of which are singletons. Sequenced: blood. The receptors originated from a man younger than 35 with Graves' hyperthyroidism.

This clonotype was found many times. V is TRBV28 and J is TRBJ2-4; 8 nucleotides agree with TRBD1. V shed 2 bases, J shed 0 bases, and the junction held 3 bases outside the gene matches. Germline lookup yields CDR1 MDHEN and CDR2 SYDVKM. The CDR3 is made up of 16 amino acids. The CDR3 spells CASSLIQGVAKNIQYF. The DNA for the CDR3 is TGTGCCAGCAGTTTAATACAGGGGGTAGCCAAAAACATTCAGTACTTC.

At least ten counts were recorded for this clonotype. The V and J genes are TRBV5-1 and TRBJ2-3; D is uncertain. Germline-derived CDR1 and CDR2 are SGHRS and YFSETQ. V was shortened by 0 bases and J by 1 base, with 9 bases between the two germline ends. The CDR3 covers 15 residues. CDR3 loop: CASSLARGGTDTQYF. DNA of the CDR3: TGCGCCAGCAGCTTGGCCCGCGGCGGCACAGATACGCAGTATTTT.

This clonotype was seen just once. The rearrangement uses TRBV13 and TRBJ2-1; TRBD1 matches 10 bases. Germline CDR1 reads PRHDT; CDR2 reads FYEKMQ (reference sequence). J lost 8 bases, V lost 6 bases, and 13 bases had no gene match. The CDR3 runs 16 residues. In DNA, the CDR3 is TGTGCCAGCAGTCTAGGGGGGACAGGGGCCAACGATGAGCAGTTCTTC. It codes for CASSLGGTGANDEQFF.

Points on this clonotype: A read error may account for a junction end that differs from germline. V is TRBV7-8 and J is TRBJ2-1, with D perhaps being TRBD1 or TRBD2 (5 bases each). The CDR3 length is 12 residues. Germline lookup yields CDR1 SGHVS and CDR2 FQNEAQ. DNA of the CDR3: TGTGCCGGCAGCTTAGGTGGGGGTGAGCAGTTCTTC. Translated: CAGSLGGGEQFF.

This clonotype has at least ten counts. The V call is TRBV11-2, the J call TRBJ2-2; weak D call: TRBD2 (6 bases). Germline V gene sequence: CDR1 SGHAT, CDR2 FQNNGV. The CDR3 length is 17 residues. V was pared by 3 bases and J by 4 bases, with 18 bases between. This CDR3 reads CASSLELGEASTGELFF. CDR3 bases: TGTGCCAGCAGCTTGGAGCTCGGGGAGGCAAGCACCGGGGAGCTGTTTTTT.

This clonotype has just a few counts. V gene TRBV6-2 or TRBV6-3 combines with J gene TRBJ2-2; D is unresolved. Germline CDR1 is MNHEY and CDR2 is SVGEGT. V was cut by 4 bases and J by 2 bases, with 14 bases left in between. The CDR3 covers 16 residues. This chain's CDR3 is CASSLFEQTNTGELFF. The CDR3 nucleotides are TGTGCCAGCAGTTTATTTGAGCAGACTAACACCGGGGAGCTGTTTTTT.

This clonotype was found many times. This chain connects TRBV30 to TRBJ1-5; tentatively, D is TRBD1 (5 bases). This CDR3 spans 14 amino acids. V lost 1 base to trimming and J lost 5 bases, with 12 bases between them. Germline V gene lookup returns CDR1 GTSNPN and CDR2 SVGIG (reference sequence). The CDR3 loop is CAWSDGTEDQPQHF. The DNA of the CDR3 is TGTGCCTGGAGTGATGGGACGGAGGATCAGCCCCAGCATTTT.

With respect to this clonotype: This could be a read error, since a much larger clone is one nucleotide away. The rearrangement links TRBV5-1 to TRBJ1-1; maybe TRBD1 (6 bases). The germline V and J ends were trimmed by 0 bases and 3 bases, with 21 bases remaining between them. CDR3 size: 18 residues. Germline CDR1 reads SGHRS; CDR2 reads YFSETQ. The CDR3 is CASSLALSTRDTYTEAFF. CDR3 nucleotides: TGCGCCAGCAGCTTGGCTCTATCTACACGGGACACCTACACTGAAGCTTTCTTT.

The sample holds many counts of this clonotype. The CDR3 coding sequence is TGCAGCGTTGAATCGGGAGGAAACGAGCAGTACTTC. This codes for CSVESGGNEQYF. The V call is TRBV29-1, the J call TRBJ2-7, with 7 bases aligning to TRBD2. Germline trimming cut 2 bases from V and 5 bases from J; bases unmatched to any gene: 3. Germline CDR1 SQVTM, CDR2 ANQGSEA. This CDR3 has 12 residues.

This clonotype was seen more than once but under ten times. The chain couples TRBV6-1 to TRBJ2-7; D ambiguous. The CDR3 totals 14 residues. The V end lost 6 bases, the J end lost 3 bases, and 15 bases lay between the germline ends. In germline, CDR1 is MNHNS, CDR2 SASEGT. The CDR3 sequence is CASRDQAGFYEQYF. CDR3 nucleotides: TGTGCCAGCAGGGACCAAGCAGGTTTCTACGAGCAGTACTTC.

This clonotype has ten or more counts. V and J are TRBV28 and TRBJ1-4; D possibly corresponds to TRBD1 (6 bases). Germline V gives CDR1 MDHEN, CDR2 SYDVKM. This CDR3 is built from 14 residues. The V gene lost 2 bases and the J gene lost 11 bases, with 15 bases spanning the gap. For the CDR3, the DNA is TGTGCCAGCAGTTTAGCGGGCAGGGGAGGTAAACTGTTTTTT. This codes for CASSLAGRGGKLFF.

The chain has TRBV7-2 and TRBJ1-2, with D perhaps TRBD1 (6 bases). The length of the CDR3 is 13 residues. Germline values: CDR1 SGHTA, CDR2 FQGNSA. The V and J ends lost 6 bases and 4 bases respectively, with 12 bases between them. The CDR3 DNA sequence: TGTGCCAGCAGGGGGGGGCAGGCCTATGGCTACACCTTC. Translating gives CASRGGQAYGYTF.

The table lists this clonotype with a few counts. The CDR3 sequence: CASSLRQLSNQPQHF. CDR3 bases: TGTGCCAGCAGTTTGAGGCAGCTAAGCAATCAGCCCCAGCATTTT. The gene calls are TRBV12-3 or TRBV12-4 and TRBJ1-5; D gene uncertain. This CDR3 region has 15 residues. Trimming removed 3 bases from V and 1 base from J, with 10 bases in between.

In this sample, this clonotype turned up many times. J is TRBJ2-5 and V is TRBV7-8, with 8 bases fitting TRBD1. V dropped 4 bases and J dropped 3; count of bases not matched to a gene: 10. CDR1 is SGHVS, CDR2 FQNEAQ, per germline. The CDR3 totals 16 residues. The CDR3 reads CASSSRDRRFEETQYF. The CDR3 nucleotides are TGTGCCAGCAGCTCCCGGGACAGGAGATTCGAAGAGACCCAGTACTTC.

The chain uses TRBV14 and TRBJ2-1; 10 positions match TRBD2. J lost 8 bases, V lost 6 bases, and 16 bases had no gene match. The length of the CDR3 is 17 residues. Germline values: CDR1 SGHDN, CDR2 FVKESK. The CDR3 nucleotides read TGTGCCAGCAGTCAATTCCCGGGACTAGCGCAATCCGATGAGCAGTTCTTC. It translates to CASSQFPGLAQSDEQFF.

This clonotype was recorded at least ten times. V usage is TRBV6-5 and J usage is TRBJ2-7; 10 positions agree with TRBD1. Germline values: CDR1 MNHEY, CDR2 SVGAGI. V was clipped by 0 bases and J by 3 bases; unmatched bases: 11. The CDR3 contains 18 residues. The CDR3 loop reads CASSYSTGGGQLYYEQYF. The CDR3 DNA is TGTGCCAGCAGTTACTCGACAGGGGGCGGCCAACTCTACTACGAGCAGTACTTC.

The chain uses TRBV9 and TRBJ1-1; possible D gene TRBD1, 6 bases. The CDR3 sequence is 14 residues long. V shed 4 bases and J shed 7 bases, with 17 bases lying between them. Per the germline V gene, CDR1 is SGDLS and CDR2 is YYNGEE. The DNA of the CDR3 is TGTGCCAGCAGCCCCGGAGGGGGGGCAGGTGAAGCTTTCTTT. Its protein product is CASSPGGGAGEAFF.

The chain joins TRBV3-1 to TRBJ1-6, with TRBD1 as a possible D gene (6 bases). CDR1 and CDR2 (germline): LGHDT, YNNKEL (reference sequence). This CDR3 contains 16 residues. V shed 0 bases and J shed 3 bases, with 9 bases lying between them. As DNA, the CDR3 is TGTGCCAGCAGCCAAGATACAGGGATCTATAATTCACCCCTCCACTTT. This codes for CASSQDTGIYNSPLHF.

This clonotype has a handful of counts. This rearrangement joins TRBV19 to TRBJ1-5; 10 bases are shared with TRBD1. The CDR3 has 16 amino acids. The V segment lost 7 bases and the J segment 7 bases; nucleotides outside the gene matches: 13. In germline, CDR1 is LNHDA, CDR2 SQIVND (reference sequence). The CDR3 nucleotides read TGTGCCAGTATAGAAAAGACAGGGGGCGTTGACCAGCCCCAGCATTTT. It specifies CASIEKTGGVDQPQHF.

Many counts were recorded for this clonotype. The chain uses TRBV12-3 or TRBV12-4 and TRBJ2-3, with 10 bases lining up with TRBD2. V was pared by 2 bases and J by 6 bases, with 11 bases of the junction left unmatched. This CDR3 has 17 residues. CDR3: CASSLRLAGVIADTQYF. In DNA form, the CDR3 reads TGTGCCAGCAGTTTACGGCTAGCGGGGGTTATTGCGGATACGCAGTATTTT.

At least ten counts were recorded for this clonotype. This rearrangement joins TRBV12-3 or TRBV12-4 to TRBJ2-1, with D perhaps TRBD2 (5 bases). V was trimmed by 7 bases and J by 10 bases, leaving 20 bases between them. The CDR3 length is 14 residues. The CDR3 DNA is TGTGCCAGCACCCATCGGACGACTACCTCAGAGCAGTTCTTC. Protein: CASTHRTTTSEQFF.

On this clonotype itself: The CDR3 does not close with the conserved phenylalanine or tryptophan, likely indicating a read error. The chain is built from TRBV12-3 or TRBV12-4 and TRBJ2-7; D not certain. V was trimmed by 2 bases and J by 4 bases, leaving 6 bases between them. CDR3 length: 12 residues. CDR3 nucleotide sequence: TGTGCCAGCAGTTTATTGAGGTACGAGCAGTACCTC. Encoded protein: CASSLLRYEQYL.

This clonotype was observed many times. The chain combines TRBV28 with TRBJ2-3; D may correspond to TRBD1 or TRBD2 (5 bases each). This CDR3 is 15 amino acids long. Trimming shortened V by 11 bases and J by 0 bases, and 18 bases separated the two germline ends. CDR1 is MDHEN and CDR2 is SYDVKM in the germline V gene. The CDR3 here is CAPAGLALSTDTQYF. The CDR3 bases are TGTGCCCCCGCAGGGCTAGCCTTGAGCACAGATACGCAGTATTTT.

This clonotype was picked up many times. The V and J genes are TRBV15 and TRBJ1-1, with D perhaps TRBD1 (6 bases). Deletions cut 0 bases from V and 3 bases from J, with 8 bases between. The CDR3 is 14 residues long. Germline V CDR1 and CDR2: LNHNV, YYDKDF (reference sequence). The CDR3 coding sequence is TGTGCCACCAGCAGAGACCCAGGGGACACTGAAGCTTTCTTT. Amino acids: CATSRDPGDTEAFF.

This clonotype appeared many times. CDR3: CSAHRASGGSSYEQYF. The CDR3 DNA is TGCAGCGCCCACAGGGCTAGCGGGGGGTCCTCCTACGAGCAGTACTTC. The chain uses TRBV20-1 and TRBJ2-7; 11 positions match TRBD2. The CDR3 covers 16 residues. The germline CDR1 and CDR2 sequences are DFQATT and SNEGSKA (reference sequence).

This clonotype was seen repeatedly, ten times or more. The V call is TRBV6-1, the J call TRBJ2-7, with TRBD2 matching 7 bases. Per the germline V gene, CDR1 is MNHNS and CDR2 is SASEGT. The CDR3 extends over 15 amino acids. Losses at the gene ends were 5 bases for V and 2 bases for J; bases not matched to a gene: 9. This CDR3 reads CASSTGRAVTYEQYF. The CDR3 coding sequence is TGTGCCAGCAGTACTGGGAGGGCGGTAACCTACGAGCAGTACTTC.

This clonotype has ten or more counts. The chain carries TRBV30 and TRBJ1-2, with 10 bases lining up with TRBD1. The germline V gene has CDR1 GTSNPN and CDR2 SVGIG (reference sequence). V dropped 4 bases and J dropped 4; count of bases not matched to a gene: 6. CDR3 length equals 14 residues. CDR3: CAWNTGTGVYGYTF. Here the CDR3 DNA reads TGTGCCTGGAACACCGGGACAGGGGTCTATGGCTACACCTTC. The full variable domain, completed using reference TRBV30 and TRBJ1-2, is SQTIHQWPATLVQPVGSPLSLECTVEGTSNPNLYWYRQAAGRGLQLLFYSVGIGQISSEVPQNLSASRPQDRQFILSSKKLLLSDSGFYLCAWNTGTGVYGYTFGSGTRLTVV.